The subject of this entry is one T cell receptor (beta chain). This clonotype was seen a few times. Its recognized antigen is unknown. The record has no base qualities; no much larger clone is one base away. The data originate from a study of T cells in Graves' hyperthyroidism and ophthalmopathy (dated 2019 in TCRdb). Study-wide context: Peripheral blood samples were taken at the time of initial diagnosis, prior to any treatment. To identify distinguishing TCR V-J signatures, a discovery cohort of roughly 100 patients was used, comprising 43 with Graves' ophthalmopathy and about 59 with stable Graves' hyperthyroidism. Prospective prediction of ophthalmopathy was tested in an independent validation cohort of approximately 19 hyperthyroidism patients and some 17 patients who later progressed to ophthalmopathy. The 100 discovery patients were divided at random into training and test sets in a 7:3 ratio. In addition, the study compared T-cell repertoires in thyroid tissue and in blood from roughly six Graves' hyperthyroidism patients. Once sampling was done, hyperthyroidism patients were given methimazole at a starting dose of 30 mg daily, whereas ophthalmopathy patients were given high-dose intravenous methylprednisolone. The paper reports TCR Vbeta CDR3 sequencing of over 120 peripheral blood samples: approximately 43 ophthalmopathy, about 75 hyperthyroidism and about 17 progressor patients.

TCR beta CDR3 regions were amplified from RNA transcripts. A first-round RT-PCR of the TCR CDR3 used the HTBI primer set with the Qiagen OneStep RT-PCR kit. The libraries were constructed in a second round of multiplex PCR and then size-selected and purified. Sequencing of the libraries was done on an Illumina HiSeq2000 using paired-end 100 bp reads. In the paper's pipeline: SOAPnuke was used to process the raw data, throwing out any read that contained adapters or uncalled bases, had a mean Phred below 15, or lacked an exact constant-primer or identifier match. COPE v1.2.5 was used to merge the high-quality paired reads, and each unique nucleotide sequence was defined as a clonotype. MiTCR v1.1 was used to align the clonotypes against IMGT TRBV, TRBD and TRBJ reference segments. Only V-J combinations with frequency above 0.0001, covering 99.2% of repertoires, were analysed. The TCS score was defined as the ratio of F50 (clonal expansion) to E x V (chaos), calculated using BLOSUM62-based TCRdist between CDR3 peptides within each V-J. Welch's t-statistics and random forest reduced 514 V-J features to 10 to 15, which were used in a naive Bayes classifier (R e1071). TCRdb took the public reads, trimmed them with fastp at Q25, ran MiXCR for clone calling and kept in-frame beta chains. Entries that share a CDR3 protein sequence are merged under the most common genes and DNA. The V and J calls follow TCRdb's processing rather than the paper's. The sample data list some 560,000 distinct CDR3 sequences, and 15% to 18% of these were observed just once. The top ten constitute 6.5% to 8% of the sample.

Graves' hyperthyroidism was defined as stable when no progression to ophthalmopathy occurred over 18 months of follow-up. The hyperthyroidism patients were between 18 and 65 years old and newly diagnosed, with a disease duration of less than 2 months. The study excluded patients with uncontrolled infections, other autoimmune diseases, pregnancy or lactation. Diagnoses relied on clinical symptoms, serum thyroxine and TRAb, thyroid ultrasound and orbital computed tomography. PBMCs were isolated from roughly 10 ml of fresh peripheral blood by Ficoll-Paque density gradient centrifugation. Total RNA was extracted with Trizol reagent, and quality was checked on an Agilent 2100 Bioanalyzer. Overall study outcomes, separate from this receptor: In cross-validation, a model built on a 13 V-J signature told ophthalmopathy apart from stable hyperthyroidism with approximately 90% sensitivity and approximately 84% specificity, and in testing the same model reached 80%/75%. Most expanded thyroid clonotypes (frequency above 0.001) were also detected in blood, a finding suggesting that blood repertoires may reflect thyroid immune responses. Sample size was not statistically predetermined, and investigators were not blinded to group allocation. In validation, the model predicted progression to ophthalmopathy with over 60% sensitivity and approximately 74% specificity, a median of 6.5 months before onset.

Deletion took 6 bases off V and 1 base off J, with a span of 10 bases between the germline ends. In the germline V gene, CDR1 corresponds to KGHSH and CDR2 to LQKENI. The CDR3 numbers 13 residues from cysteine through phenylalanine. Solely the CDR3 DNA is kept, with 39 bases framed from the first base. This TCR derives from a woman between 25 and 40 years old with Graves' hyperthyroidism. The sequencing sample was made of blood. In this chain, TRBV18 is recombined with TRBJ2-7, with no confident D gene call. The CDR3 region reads CASSVGASYEQYF. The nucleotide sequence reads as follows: TGTGCCAGCTCGGTCGGCGCATCCTACGAGCAGTACTTC.